The present T cell receptor beta chain was sequenced within a study of blood T cell repertoires in COVID-19. Study details: Sources were T cells, B-cell-depleted T cells, or PBMCs; the material itself was cDNA or gDNA.

Per the study methods: It was from reference gene primer amplification that nucleated cell counts were estimated. Measured with immunoSEQ multiplex PCR; TCRdb has only the in-frame clones, and not every one. V, J and clone size are taken as reported in that table, and D and trimming were inferred from the DNA itself. The data hold tens of thousands of clones, with about 84% observed a single time. This CDR3 has 13 residues. The V gene lost 2 bases and the J gene lost 11 bases, with 15 bases spanning the gap. The germline CDR1 and CDR2 sequences are LNHDA and SQIVND (reference sequence). Material for sequencing was peripheral blood. This sequence joins TRBV19 and TRBJ1-2; a weak D match, TRBD1 (6 bases). This TCR was sampled from an elderly man with active or convalescent COVID-19. The DNA for the CDR3 is TGTGCCAGTAGTATACAGGGGATCGTCGCGTACACCTTC. This translates into CASSIQGIVAYTF.